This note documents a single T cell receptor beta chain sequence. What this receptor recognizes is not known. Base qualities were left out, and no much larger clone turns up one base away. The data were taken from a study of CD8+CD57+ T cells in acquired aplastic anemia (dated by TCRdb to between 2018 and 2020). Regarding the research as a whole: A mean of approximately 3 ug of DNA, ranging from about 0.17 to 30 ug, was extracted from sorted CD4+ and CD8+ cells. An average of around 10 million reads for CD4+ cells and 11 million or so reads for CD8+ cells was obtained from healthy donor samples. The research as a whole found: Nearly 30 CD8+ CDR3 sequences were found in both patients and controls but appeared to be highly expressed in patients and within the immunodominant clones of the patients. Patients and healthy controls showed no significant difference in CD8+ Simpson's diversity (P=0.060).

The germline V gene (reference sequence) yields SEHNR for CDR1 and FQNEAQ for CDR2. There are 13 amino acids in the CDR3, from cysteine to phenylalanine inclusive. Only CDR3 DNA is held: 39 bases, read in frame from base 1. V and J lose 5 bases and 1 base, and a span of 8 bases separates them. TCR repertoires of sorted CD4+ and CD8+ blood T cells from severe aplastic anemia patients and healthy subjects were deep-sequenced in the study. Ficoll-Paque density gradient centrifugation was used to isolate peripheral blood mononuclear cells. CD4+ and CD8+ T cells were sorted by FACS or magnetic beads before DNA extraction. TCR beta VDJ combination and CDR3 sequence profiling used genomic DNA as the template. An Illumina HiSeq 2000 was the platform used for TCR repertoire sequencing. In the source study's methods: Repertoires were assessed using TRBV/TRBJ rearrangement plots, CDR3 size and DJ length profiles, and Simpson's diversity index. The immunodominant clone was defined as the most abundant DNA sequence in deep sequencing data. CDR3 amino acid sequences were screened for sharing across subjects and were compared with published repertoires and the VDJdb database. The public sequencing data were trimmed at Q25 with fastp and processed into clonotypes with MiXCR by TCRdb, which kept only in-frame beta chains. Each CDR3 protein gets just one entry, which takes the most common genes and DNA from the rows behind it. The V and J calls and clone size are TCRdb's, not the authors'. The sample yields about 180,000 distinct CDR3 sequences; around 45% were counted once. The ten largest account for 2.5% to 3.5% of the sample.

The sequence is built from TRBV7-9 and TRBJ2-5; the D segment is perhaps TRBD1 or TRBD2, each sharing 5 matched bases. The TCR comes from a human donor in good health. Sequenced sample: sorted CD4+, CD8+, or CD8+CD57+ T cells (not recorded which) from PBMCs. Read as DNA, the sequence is TGTGCCAGCAGCGCCGGGACCCAAGAGACCCAGTACTTC. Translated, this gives CASSAGTQETQYF.